This entry lists 28 T cell receptor beta chains sequenced from one sample in a study of a mutant IDH1 vaccine in newly diagnosed glioma. The repertoire was sequenced with immunoSEQ multiplex PCR; TCRdb's copy has only in-frame clones and lacks some. In the table there are some 38,000 clones, approximately 78% of which are singletons. Regarding time point: baseline, week 1 (first vaccination visit). This sample's treatment: pre-vaccination baseline after standard-of-care therapy. The specimen was PBMCs, collected from a glioma patient treated with radiotherapy, temozolomide or both. Receptors were obtained from a man aged 40-55 years with glioma. Some clones in this sample may be carry-over from other donors' samples.

The chain uses TRBV10-3 and TRBJ1-5; D uncertain. In germline, CDR1 is ENHRY, CDR2 SYGVKD. V was trimmed by 2 bases and J by 7 bases, leaving 12 bases between them. The CDR3 is made up of 14 amino acids. The CDR3 coding sequence is TGTGCCATCAGTGAGGGGAGGGTGGAACAGCCCCAGCATTTT. This sequence encodes CAISEGRVEQPQHF.

V usage is TRBV6-1 and J usage is TRBJ1-2; D gene ambiguous. Germline loops: CDR1 MNHNS, CDR2 SASEGT. This CDR3 contains 15 residues. Between the trimmed V and J ends, which lost 3 bases and 3 bases, there was a span of 14 bases. This CDR3 is CASSDGRVIDYGYTF. The CDR3, as DNA: TGTGCCAGCAGTGATGGCCGGGTAATCGACTATGGCTACACCTTC.

The rearrangement joins TRBV4-1 to TRBJ1-6; 7 nucleotides agree with TRBD1. J lost 6 bases, V lost 6 bases, and 5 bases had no gene match. The CDR3 has 14 amino acids. CDR1 MGHRA and CDR2 YSYEKL come from the germline V gene. The CDR3 bases are TGCGCCAGCAGTCGTGACAGGGCTAATTCACCCCTCCACTTT. It is translated as CASSRDRANSPLHF.

This clone has just a few counts. This same CDR3 is encoded by further DNA sequences in the sample. The J gene is TRBJ2-5, the V gene TRBV2; D may correspond to TRBD1 or TRBD2 (5 bases each). Trimming removed 4 bases from V and 1 base from J, with 7 bases in between. Germline CDR1 and CDR2: SNHLY and FYNNEI. The CDR3 runs to 13 residues. The DNA for the CDR3 is TGTGCCAGCAGTGCCGGGACCCAAGAGACCCAGTACTTC. Translating it yields CASSAGTQETQYF.

The chain uses TRBV30 and TRBJ1-3; D is possibly TRBD1 (6 bases). Per germline, CDR1 GTSNPN and CDR2 SVGIG (reference sequence). The CDR3 has 15 residues. Trimming removed 0 bases at V and 4 bases at J, with 13 bases between. CDR3 residues: CAWSVPGATGNTIYF. The CDR3 DNA follows: TGTGCCTGGAGTGTACCAGGGGCAACAGGAAACACCATATATTTT.

This chain joins TRBV19 and TRBJ2-4; D gene uncertain. V lost 3 bases to trimming and J lost 0 bases, with 6 bases between them. The CDR3 has 14 residues. From germline, CDR1 is LNHDA and CDR2 SQIVND (reference sequence). The chain's CDR3 is CASSMAGAKNIQYF. The CDR3 DNA reads TGTGCCAGTAGTATGGCCGGAGCCAAAAACATTCAGTACTTC.

In its sample, this clone was seen a few times. This chain connects TRBV7-6 to TRBJ1-5; perhaps TRBD1 as D (5 bases). The CDR3 covers 15 residues. Trimming removed 4 bases from V and 2 bases from J, with 12 bases in between. Per the germline V gene, CDR1 is SGHVS and CDR2 is FNYEAQ. This CDR3 reads CASSSQGLGNQPQHF. CDR3 in DNA: TGTGCCAGCAGCTCCCAGGGACTTGGCAATCAGCCCCAGCATTTT.

This chain links TRBV4-2 with TRBJ1-1, with a weak D call TRBD1 (6 bases). CDR1 LGHNA and CDR2 YNFKEQ come from the germline V gene. Trimming shortened V by 4 bases and J by 1 base, and 13 bases separated the two germline ends. The CDR3 contains 15 residues. The CDR3 DNA reads TGTGCCAGCAGCCCACTTATGGGACAGAACACTGAAGCTTTCTTT. It specifies CASSPLMGQNTEAFF.

The rearrangement links TRBV19 to TRBJ1-1; 9 bases are a match to TRBD1. Germline CDR1 and CDR2: LNHDA and SQIVND (reference sequence). The ends lost 6 bases at V and 1 base at J; junction bases unmatched: 6. This CDR3 spans 15 amino acids. CDR3 protein: CASRGRDRENTEAFF. CDR3 nucleotides: TGTGCCAGTAGGGGAAGGGACAGGGAGAACACTGAAGCTTTCTTT. The whole variable domain, filled in from reference TRBV19 and TRBJ1-1, reads DGGITQSPKYLFRKEGQNVTLSCEQNLNHDAMYWYRQDPGQGLRLIYYSQIVNDFQKGDIAEGYSVSREKKESFPLTVTSAQKNPTAFYLCASRGRDRENTEAFFGQGTRLTVV.

The chain links TRBV7-8 to TRBJ2-7, with 9 bases fitting TRBD1. The germline V gene encodes CDR1 SGHVS and CDR2 FQNEAQ. Germline trimming cut 4 bases from V and 7 bases from J; bases unmatched to any gene: 11. The CDR3 sequence is 15 residues long. This CDR3 is CASSWNPGQGREQYF. In DNA, the CDR3 is TGTGCCAGCAGCTGGAACCCGGGACAGGGACGAGAGCAGTACTTC.

The gene calls are TRBV27 and TRBJ1-1, with 9 bases that match TRBD1. V lost 5 bases and J lost 11; bases outside the gene matches: 12. CDR3 length equals 14 residues. Germline values: CDR1 MNHEY, CDR2 SMNVEV (reference sequence). This chain's CDR3 is CASSLQGASFGAFF. DNA of the CDR3: TGTGCCAGCAGTCTACAGGGGGCTTCGTTTGGTGCTTTCTTT.

This rearrangement joins TRBV14 to TRBJ2-3, with 9 bases that match TRBD1. CDR3 length equals 13 residues. Unmatched junction bases numbered 2, after V lost 4 bases and J lost 6 bases. Germline lookup yields CDR1 SGHDN and CDR2 FVKESK. Written as DNA, the CDR3 is TGTGCCAGCAGCCTACAGGGGGCGGATACGCAGTATTTT. It yields the protein CASSLQGADTQYF.

This clone was seen more than once but under ten times. The chain is built from TRBV5-4 and TRBJ2-7; TRBD2 is a possible D gene (5 bases). Germline V gives CDR1 SGHNT, CDR2 YYREEE (reference sequence). There are 13 residues in the CDR3. Trimming removed 4 bases at V and 7 bases at J, with 15 bases between. The CDR3 protein is CASSQGLLLEQYF. CDR3 DNA sequence: TGTGCCAGCAGCCAAGGACTGCTTCTGGAGCAGTACTTC.

This chain joins TRBV15 and TRBJ1-3; 7 nucleotides line up with TRBD1. Germline V gene data show CDR1 as LNHNV and CDR2 as YYDKDF (reference sequence). The CDR3 extends over 15 amino acids. Trimming at V came to 0 bases and at J to 2 bases, leaving 1 base not matched to a gene. DNA of the CDR3: TGTGCCACCAGCAGAGATCAGGGGGCTGGAAACACCATATATTTT. Its protein product is CATSRDQGAGNTIYF. Using reference TRBV15 and TRBJ1-3 for the parts outside the CDR3, the full variable domain is DAMVIQNPRYQVTQFGKPVTLSCSQTLNHNVMYWYQQKSSQAPKLLFHYYDKDFNNEADTPDNFQSRRPNTSFCFLDIRSPGLGDTAMYLCATSRDQGAGNTIYFGEGSWLTVV.

The chain couples TRBV7-6 to TRBJ2-7; D is unresolved. Germline V lookup: CDR1 SGHVS, CDR2 FNYEAQ. V shed 1 base and J shed 0 bases, with 13 bases lying between them. This CDR3 comprises 16 residues. The CDR3 here is CASSLEVDVGSYEQYF. The CDR3 region has the DNA TGTGCCAGCAGCTTAGAAGTGGACGTCGGCTCCTACGAGCAGTACTTC.

This clone came up once. The V call is TRBV6-1, the J call TRBJ1-6; 9 bases fit TRBD1. After removal of 3 bases from V and 7 bases from J, the junction contained 10 bases not matched to a gene. The V gene's germline CDR1 is MNHNS and CDR2 SASEGT. This CDR3 region has 17 residues. The CDR3 loop is CASSETPTGGSNSPLHF. The CDR3 DNA reads TGTGCCAGCAGTGAGACCCCGACAGGGGGATCCAATTCACCCCTCCACTTT.

The chain links TRBV10-2 to TRBJ2-2; TRBD2 matches 12 bases. The V gene end was trimmed by 4 bases and the J gene end by 1 base; junction bases not matched to a gene: 7. CDR3 size: 18 residues. Germline lookup yields CDR1 WSHSY and CDR2 SAAADI. The CDR3 region is CASSVWTSGAMNTGELFF. The CDR3 DNA follows: TGCGCCAGCAGTGTATGGACTAGCGGGGCGATGAACACCGGGGAGCTGTTTTTT.

This chain joins TRBV6-6 and TRBJ1-6; D is unclear. This CDR3 has 13 amino acids. V dropped 9 bases and J dropped 5 bases, with 11 bases sitting between them. The germline gives CDR1 MNHNY, CDR2 SVGAGI (reference sequence). The CDR3 bases are TGTGCCAGTATAAACAGAGATAATTCACCCCTCCACTTT. This encodes CASINRDNSPLHF.

The chain recombines TRBV30 with TRBJ1-2; 8 positions agree with TRBD1. The junction had 9 bases not matched to a gene; V was cut back by 7 bases and J by 8 bases. CDR1 GTSNPN and CDR2 SVGIG come from the germline V gene (reference sequence). CDR3 size: 12 residues. Written as DNA, the CDR3 is TGTGCCTCGGGGCAGGGGGCTCGCGGCTACACCTTC. Its protein is CASGQGARGYTF.

This chain links TRBV20-1 with TRBJ1-1; unclear D gene. CDR1 and CDR2 from the germline V gene are DFQATT and SNEGSKA (reference sequence). V gave up 0 bases and J gave up 4 bases, with 3 bases separating them. CDR3 size: 11 residues. Written as DNA, the CDR3 is TGCAGTGCTAGAGAACGCACTGAAGCTTTCTTT. This encodes CSARERTEAFF.

The rearrangement uses TRBV10-3 and TRBJ1-2; possibly TRBD1 for D (6 bases). V was clipped by 6 bases and J by 5 bases, with 16 bases between them. CDR1 and CDR2 (germline): ENHRY, SYGVKD. The CDR3 sequence is 14 residues long. This CDR3 is CAISRGQPKYGYTF. As DNA, the CDR3 is TGTGCCATCAGCCGAGGACAGCCAAAATATGGCTACACCTTC.

This chain joins TRBV30 and TRBJ2-7; 7 bases fit TRBD2. From germline, CDR1 is GTSNPN and CDR2 SVGIG (reference sequence). V lost 7 bases, J lost 2 bases, and 11 bases stayed unmatched. The CDR3 extends over 14 amino acids. In nucleotides, the CDR3 is TGTGCCTTCTTGTGGGAGGGCGGCCCCTACGAGCAGTACTTC. It yields the protein CAFLWEGGPYEQYF.

The CDR3 DNA follows: TGTGCCAGCAGCTTGGCTAGCTCCGGTCGAGAGCAGTTCTTC. It translates to CASSLASSGREQFF. The chain uses TRBV7-9 and TRBJ2-1; possibly TRBD2 for D (5 bases). CDR3 length: 14 amino acids. CDR1 is SEHNR and CDR2 is FQNEAQ in the germline V gene (reference sequence). V was cut by 3 bases and J by 10 bases, with 16 bases left in between. Based on the CDR3 plus reference TRBV7-9 and TRBJ2-1, the full variable domain is DTGVSQNPRHKITKRGQNVTFRCDPISEHNRLYWYRQTLGQGPEFLTYFQNEAQLEKSRLLSDRFSAERPKGSFSTLEIQRTEQGDSAMYLCASSLASSGREQFFGPGTRLTVL.

V is TRBV5-8 and J is TRBJ1-6; D uncertain. V dropped 0 bases and J dropped 7 bases, with 11 bases sitting between them. This CDR3 has 15 residues. Per germline, CDR1 SGHTS and CDR2 YDEGEE. CDR3 DNA: TGTGCCAGCAGCTTGGAAAGGGTGGGAAATTCACCCCTCCACTTT. Encoded protein: CASSLERVGNSPLHF. Drawing the rest from reference TRBV5-8 and TRBJ1-6, the complete variable domain is EAGVTQSPTHLIKTRGQQATLRCSPISGHTSVYWYQQALGLGLQFLLWYDEGEERNRGNFPPRFSGRQFPNYSSELNVNALELEDSALYLCASSLERVGNSPLHFGNGTRLTVT.

This chain connects TRBV7-2 to TRBJ1-5; D remains unclear. This CDR3 contains 17 residues. V gave up 1 base and J gave up 3 bases, with 16 bases separating them. The germline CDR1 and CDR2 sequences are SGHTA and FQGNSA. The CDR3 DNA reads TGTGCCAGCAGCTTAGGTCGGCTGCGAGGGTACAATCAGCCCCAGCATTTT. Amino acid sequence: CASSLGRLRGYNQPQHF.

V usage is TRBV6-1 and J usage is TRBJ1-5; D uncertain. The CDR3 has 16 amino acids. With 2 bases removed from V and 7 bases from J, the gap between germline ends came to 18 bases. Germline V gene sequence: CDR1 MNHNS, CDR2 SASEGT. CDR3 amino acids: CASSEFFIGVGQPQHF. The CDR3 DNA follows: TGTGCCAGCAGTGAATTTTTCATAGGTGTTGGCCAGCCCCAGCATTTT.

This CDR3 is CASSLGAGGNSQETQYF. DNA for the CDR3: TGCGCCAGCAGCTTGGGGGCGGGGGGCAACTCCCAGGAGACCCAGTACTTC. The rearrangement uses TRBV5-1 and TRBJ2-5; 8 nucleotides align to TRBD2. Germline CDR1 is SGHRS and CDR2 is YFSETQ. The CDR3 spans 17 residues. V dropped 0 bases and J dropped 5; count of bases not matched to a gene: 12.

V and J are TRBV7-8 and TRBJ1-4; 7 bases map to TRBD1. The germline gives CDR1 SGHVS, CDR2 FQNEAQ. V dropped 2 bases and J dropped 11; count of bases not matched to a gene: 8. The length of the CDR3 is 14 residues. CDR3 DNA sequence: TGTGCCAGCAGCTTACGACCCCAGGGGGGGAAACTGTTTTTT. It translates to CASSLRPQGGKLFF.